These 2 T cell receptor beta chains originate from one sample sequenced in a study of technical replicates of blood from several donors. TCRdb keeps only in-frame clones here, not all; method: immunoSEQ multiplex PCR. Of tens of thousands of clones in the sample, 85% to 95% are singletons; the top ten hold more than 0.2%. Sequencing input: T cells isolated from PBMCs. These receptors all stem from a human donor in good health.

The chain couples TRBV14 to TRBJ2-1; possible D gene TRBD2, 5 bases. Between the trimmed V and J ends, which lost 2 bases and 8 bases, there was a span of 10 bases. The CDR3 runs 13 residues. Germline CDR1 SGHDN, CDR2 FVKESK. CDR3 coding DNA: TGTGCCAGCAGCCAACTAGCTTTCTATGAGCAGTTCTTC. Translating gives CASSQLAFYEQFF.

The J gene is TRBJ1-1, the V gene TRBV7-6; possibly TRBD1 for D (5 bases). Trimming took off 3 bases at V and 0 bases at J, with 14 bases between the two ends. Germline CDR1 reads SGHVS; CDR2 reads FNYEAQ. The CDR3 contains 16 residues. The CDR3 region is CASSFFQGLMNTEAFF. CDR3 DNA sequence: TGTGCCAGCAGCTTTTTTCAGGGCCTTATGAACACTGAAGCTTTCTTT.